This TCR beta chain was sequenced in a study of blood T cell repertoires in COVID-19 (TCRdb year 2020). In the study overall: Samples from collaborators originated in the United States, Italy and Spain and spanned both the acute and convalescent phases of COVID-19. The material from the prospective study consisted of cDNA or gDNA derived from T cells, B-cell-depleted T cells, or PBMCs. Deeply sampled blood TCRbeta repertoires from subjects exposed to, actively infected with, or recovered from COVID-19 were included in the dataset. The repertoires were made available in a free public database intended to serve as a resource for research on the immune response to SARS-CoV-2. Samples came from the ongoing ImmuneRACE study (first 160 participants) plus 1,254 subjects from 6 global collaborators. Sample metadata almost always included a de-identified subject ID, COVID-19 status, age in years and sex. Where available, HLA class I and class II types were obtained from metadata supplied by the sample provider rather than from assay-based typing. Results and caveats for the whole study, not just this receptor: Clinical and demographic metadata were provided uncurated, with the amount varying by source and participant.

V trim: 5 bases; J trim: 0 bases; unmatched bases: 5. CDR1 and CDR2, per the germline V gene (reference sequence), are LNHDA and SQIVND. The CDR3 runs 16 residues from the cysteine to the phenylalanine. The retained sequence is limited to the CDR3, 48 bases, with the frame set at the first base. TCRbeta CDR3 regions were amplified from genomic DNA by means of the immunoSEQ Assay, a bias-controlled multiplex PCR. Turning to the authors' computational methods: The number of nucleated cells in each sample was estimated from the amplification of reference gene primers within the assay. To quantify the absolute abundance of each unique TCRbeta CDR3 rearrangement, sequence reads were collapsed and filtered. For each sample, productive Simpson clonality was calculated by taking the square root of Simpson's diversity index across productive rearrangements. The table was pulled from immuneACCESS by TCRdb, which kept in-frame rearrangements only. Such tables lose some clones; where checked, under half of the loss comes from unresolved V genes, and the rest has no known cause. V and J calls and clone size come straight from that table; D and trimming were deduced from the DNA. Within this sample are 230,000 or so clones, with 70% to 85% of them counted one time only. The ten top clones hold 1.4% of the sample.

A word on this clone: Its specific antigen is unknown. The sample holds no much larger clone one base away, and base qualities are not on file.

A second Seattle source provided samples from volunteer blood donors who had recovered from COVID-19. Whole blood was collected in K2EDTA tubes by collaborating institutions according to the institutions' own protocols. Collaborator samples were shipped for TCRbeta analysis as frozen whole blood, isolated PBMCs, or DNA extracted from either sample type. Here the chain combines TRBV19 and TRBJ1-5; 9 bases in the junction line up with TRBD1. The sequenced sample consisted of peripheral blood. The receptor was derived from a woman in her thirties or forties who had recovered from COVID-19. The bases are TGTGCCAGTAGTGAGCGGACAGGGGTTAGCAATCAGCCCCAGCATTTT. It translates to CASSERTGVSNQPQHF. The full variable domain, completed from the reference TRBV19 and TRBJ1-5 proteins outside the CDR3, reads DGGITQSPKYLFRKEGQNVTLSCEQNLNHDAMYWYRQDPGQGLRLIYYSQIVNDFQKGDIAEGYSVSREKKESFPLTVTSAQKNPTAFYLCASSERTGVSNQPQHFGDGTRLSIL.